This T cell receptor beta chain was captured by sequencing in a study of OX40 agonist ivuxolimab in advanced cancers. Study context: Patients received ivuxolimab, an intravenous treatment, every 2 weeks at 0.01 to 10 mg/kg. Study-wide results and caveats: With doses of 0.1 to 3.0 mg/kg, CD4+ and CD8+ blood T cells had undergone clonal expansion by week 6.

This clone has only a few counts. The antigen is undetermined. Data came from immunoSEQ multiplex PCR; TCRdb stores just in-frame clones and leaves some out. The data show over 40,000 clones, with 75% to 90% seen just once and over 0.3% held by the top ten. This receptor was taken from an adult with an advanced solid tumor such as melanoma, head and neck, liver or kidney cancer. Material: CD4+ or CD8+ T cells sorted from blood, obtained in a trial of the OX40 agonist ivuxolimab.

CDR3 in amino acids: CSVTELGQPQHF. The DNA for the CDR3 is TGCAGCGTTACAGAACTCGGTCAGCCCCAGCATTTT. The chain is built from TRBV29-1 and TRBJ1-5; D remains unclear. Trimming shortened V by 5 bases and J by 6 bases, and 11 bases separated the two germline ends. CDR1 SQVTM and CDR2 ANQGSEA come from the germline V gene. The CDR3 totals 12 residues.